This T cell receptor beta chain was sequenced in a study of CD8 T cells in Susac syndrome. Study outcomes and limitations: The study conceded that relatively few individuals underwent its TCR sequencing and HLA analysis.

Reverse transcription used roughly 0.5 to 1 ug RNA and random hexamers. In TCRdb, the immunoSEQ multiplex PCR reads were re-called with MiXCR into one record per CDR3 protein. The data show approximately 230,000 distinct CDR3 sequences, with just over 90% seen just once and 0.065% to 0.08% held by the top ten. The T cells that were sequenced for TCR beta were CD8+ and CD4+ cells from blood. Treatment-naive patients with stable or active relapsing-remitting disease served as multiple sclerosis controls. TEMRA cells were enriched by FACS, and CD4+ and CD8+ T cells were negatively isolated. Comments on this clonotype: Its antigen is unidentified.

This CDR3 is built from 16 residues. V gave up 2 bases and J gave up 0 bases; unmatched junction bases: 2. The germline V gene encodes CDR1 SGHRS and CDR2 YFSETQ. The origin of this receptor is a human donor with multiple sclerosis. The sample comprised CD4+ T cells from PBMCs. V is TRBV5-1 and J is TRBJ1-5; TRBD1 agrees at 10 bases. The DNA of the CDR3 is TGCGCCAGCAGCTTCGGGACAGGGGATAGCAATCAGCCCCAGCATTTT. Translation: CASSFGTGDSNQPQHF.